These T cell receptor beta chains were read from a single sample in a study of CD8+CD57+ T cells in acquired aplastic anemia. From the reads, TCRdb called clonotypes with MiXCR, one entry per CDR3 protein. Here the sample spans roughly 80,000 distinct CDR3 sequences, roughly 72% being singletons. Sequenced material: sorted CD4+, CD8+, or CD8+CD57+ T cells (not recorded which) from PBMCs. The receptors shown here come from a human donor with aplastic anemia. CDR3s include the opening cysteine and the closing phenylalanine or tryptophan. The order of the fields is clone size, J gene, V gene, D gene, CDR3 protein, CDR3 DNA. The D gene is left open where the match is weak. Clone size is not always given. Where it is, it says once, few, many or a class for expanded clones.

.,TRBJ2-7,TRBV7-2,TRBD1,CASSQRQGSQYF,TGTGCCAGCAGCCAACGACAGGGTTCGCAGTACTTC
.,TRBJ2-5,TRBV2,.,CASSLRITERTQYF,TGTGCCAGCAGCCTAAGGATAACAGAGAGGACCCAGTACTTC
.,TRBJ2-1,TRBV5-1,.,CASSRTQGEAYNEQFF,TGCGCCAGCAGCCGAACACAGGGAGAGGCCTACAATGAGCAGTTCTTC
.,TRBJ2-5,TRBV25-1,TRBD1,CASSGGTGYVETQYF,TGTGCCAGCAGTGGAGGGACAGGTTACGTTGAGACCCAGTACTTC
few,TRBJ2-7,TRBV20-1,TRBD1,CSARGRQGSYEQYF,TGCAGTGCTAGAGGTAGACAGGGTTCCTACGAGCAGTACTTC
once,TRBJ2-3,TRBV2,.,CASSTLGSTDTQYF,TGTGCCAGCAGTACTCTCGGGAGCACAGATACGCAGTATTTT
.,TRBJ2-3,TRBV10-3,.,CATVDRSTDTQYF,TGTGCCACCGTGGACAGAAGCACAGATACGCAGTATTTT
.,TRBJ1-4,TRBV3-1,.,CASSQAGEGDEKLFF,TGTGCCAGCAGCCAAGCGGGGGAAGGAGATGAAAAACTGTTTTTT
once,TRBJ2-3,TRBV11-2,.,CASSTAPYSSDTQYF,TGTGCCAGCAGCACTGCGCCGTACAGCTCAGATACGCAGTATTTT
.,TRBJ1-5,TRBV7-8,.,CASSLVSSQPQHF,TGTGCCAGCAGCTTGGTCAGTAGTCAGCCCCAGCATTTT
.,TRBJ2-1,TRBV9,.,CASSVETGPVGQFF,TGTGCCAGCAGCGTAGAGACTGGGCCCGTAGGGCAGTTCTTC
.,TRBJ2-3,TRBV24-1,TRBD2,CATSDDSGRSTDTQYF,TGTGCCACCAGTGATGATAGCGGGAGGAGCACAGATACGCAGTATTTT
.,TRBJ2-1,TRBV5-1,TRBD2,CASTRLAPYNEQFF,TGCGCCAGTACAAGACTAGCCCCCTACAATGAGCAGTTCTTC
.,TRBJ2-1,TRBV29-1,.,CSVQIAGYPWSYNEQFF,TGCAGCGTTCAAATCGCTGGATACCCTTGGTCGTACAATGAGCAGTTCTTC
.,TRBJ2-3,TRBV2,.,CASSPAPTSTDTQYF,TGTGCCAGCAGCCCCGCCCCTACTAGCACAGATACGCAGTATTTT
.,TRBJ1-1,TRBV20-1,TRBD1,CSAFKTGGTEAFF,TGCAGTGCTTTCAAGACAGGGGGCACTGAAGCTTTCTTT
.,TRBJ2-7,TRBV29-1,TRBD1,CSVSQGSTYEQYF,TGCAGCGTCTCACAGGGGTCCACCTACGAGCAGTACTTC
.,TRBJ1-1,TRBV19,.,CASSALGGLNTEAFF,TGTGCCAGTAGTGCTTTGGGAGGGCTGAACACTGAAGCTTTCTTT
.,TRBJ1-2,TRBV15,TRBD1,CATSRDDRADYGYTF,TGTGCCACCAGCAGAGACGACAGGGCAGACTATGGCTACACCTTC
.,TRBJ1-4,TRBV11-2,.,CASSLEALRRANEKLFF,TGTGCCAGCAGCTTAGAGGCGTTGCGGAGGGCTAATGAAAAACTGTTTTTT
.,TRBJ2-1,TRBV20-1,.,CSARAGIHEQFF,TGCAGTGCTAGGGCAGGGATCCATGAGCAGTTCTTC
.,TRBJ1-1,TRBV6-1,.,CASSRAGRNTEAFF,TGTGCCAGCAGTCGGGCGGGACGGAACACTGAAGCTTTCTTT
many,TRBJ2-7,TRBV3-1,TRBD2,CASTGPGLGLQTYF,TGTGCCAGCACGGGTCCGGGACTAGGCCTTCAGACGTACTTC
.,TRBJ2-1,TRBV24-1,.,CATRDPWNNEQFF,TGTGCCACCAGGGATCCCTGGAACAATGAGCAGTTCTTC
.,TRBJ1-2,TRBV10-3,.,CAISERGTNYGYTF,TGTGCCATCAGTGAAAGGGGTACGAACTATGGCTACACCTTC
.,TRBJ2-5,TRBV6-1,TRBD2,CASSEAAGGQETQYF,TGTGCCAGCAGTGAAGCGGCGGGGGGGCAAGAGACCCAGTACTTC
.,TRBJ2-7,TRBV11-1,TRBD2,CASSLGSLAGDSYEQYF,TGTGCCAGCAGCTTAGGCAGCCTAGCGGGGGACTCCTACGAGCAGTACTTC
.,TRBJ2-1,TRBV7-2,.,CASSLGWNNEQFF,TGTGCCAGCAGCTTAGGTTGGAACAATGAGCAGTTCTTC
.,TRBJ1-2,TRBV5-1,TRBD1,CASSFVPGQGAVGYTF,TGCGCCAGCAGCTTTGTCCCGGGACAGGGGGCAGTTGGCTACACCTTC
.,TRBJ2-7,TRBV5-1,TRBD2,CASSGTSGISYEQYF,TGCGCCAGCAGCGGGACTAGCGGGATCTCCTACGAGCAGTACTTC
few,TRBJ1-2,TRBV19,.,CASSDTALYTF,TGTGCCAGTAGTGATACTGCCCTCTACACCTTC
.,TRBJ2-7,TRBV2,.,CASTWRGLYEQYF,TGTGCCAGCACTTGGAGGGGGCTTTACGAGCAGTACTTC
.,TRBJ2-3,TRBV4-2,TRBD2,CASSPRTSETDTQYF,TGTGCCAGCAGCCCCCGGACTAGCGAGACAGATACGCAGTATTTT
few,TRBJ2-1,TRBV19,.,CASRGKGSEQFF,TGTGCCAGTAGAGGTAAGGGGAGTGAGCAGTTCTTC
.,TRBJ2-6,TRBV7-3,TRBD1,CASSLDRGASGANVLTF,TGTGCCAGCAGCCTGGACAGGGGCGCCTCCGGGGCCAACGTCCTGACTTTC
.,TRBJ1-5,TRBV7-2,.,CASSLQGGFNQPQHF,TGTGCCAGCAGCTTACAGGGAGGTTTCAATCAGCCCCAGCATTTT
.,TRBJ2-7,TRBV7-6,TRBD2,CASSLGLAGGGEQYF,TGTGCCAGCAGCCTGGGACTAGCGGGAGGCGGCGAGCAGTACTTC
.,TRBJ2-5,TRBV24-1,TRBD1,CATSDSRQGGQETQYF,TGTGCCACCAGTGATTCCAGACAGGGCGGCCAAGAGACCCAGTACTTC
.,TRBJ2-5,TRBV9,TRBD2,CASSVEPHSGGHQETQYF,TGTGCCAGCAGCGTAGAACCTCATAGCGGGGGTCACCAAGAGACCCAGTACTTC
.,TRBJ2-3,TRBV11-2,TRBD2,CASSLSLREITDTQYF,TGTGCCAGCAGCTTAAGTTTGCGGGAGATCACAGATACGCAGTATTTT
.,TRBJ2-3,TRBV20-1,TRBD2,CSASSLAGGRTDTQYF,TGCAGTGCTAGTTCCCTAGCGGGAGGACGCACAGATACGCAGTATTTT
.,TRBJ1-1,TRBV2,.,CASSELGRGNTEAFF,TGTGCCAGCAGTGAATTGGGCAGGGGGAACACTGAAGCTTTCTTT
.,TRBJ1-6,TRBV7-2,.,CASSPYAGVDSPLHF,TGTGCCAGCAGCCCCTACGCGGGGGTCGATTCACCCCTCCACTTT
.,TRBJ2-1,TRBV24-1,.,CAPPPSIVQFF,TGTGCCCCGCCGCCTTCCATTGTGCAGTTCTTC
.,TRBJ1-3,TRBV14,.,CASSQDFRTLGNTIYF,TGTGCCAGCAGCCAAGATTTTCGGACACTCGGAAACACCATATATTTT
.,TRBJ2-7,TRBV7-2,.,CASSLVGEQYF,TGTGCCAGCAGCTTAGTAGGGGAGCAGTACTTC
.,TRBJ1-1,TRBV19,.,CASSRWTEAFF,TGTGCCAGTAGCAGATGGACTGAAGCTTTCTTT
.,TRBJ2-7,TRBV24-1,.,CATSDLGYEQYF,TGTGCCACCAGTGATTTAGGCTACGAGCAGTACTTC
many,TRBJ1-1,TRBV10-3,.,CATTLNTEAFF,TGTGCCACGACTCTGAACACTGAAGCTTTCTTT
few,TRBJ2-5,TRBV24-1,TRBD1,CATSDATGGGETQYF,TGTGCCACCAGTGATGCCACAGGGGGCGGAGAGACCCAGTACTTC
many,TRBJ1-5,TRBV2,.,CASSRPRAGLNQPQHF,TGTGCCAGCAGCCGGCCGAGGGCAGGGCTTAATCAGCCCCAGCATTTT
.,TRBJ1-2,TRBV24-1,.,CATSDFAGIGYTF,TGTGCCACCAGTGATTTCGCGGGGATAGGCTACACCTTC
.,TRBJ2-1,TRBV5-1,.,CASSLDSINEQFF,TGCGCCAGCAGCTTGGACAGTATCAATGAGCAGTTCTTC
.,TRBJ2-7,TRBV20-1,TRBD1,CSARGQGNRDEQYF,TGCAGTGCTAGAGGACAGGGAAACAGGGACGAGCAGTACTTC
.,TRBJ1-2,TRBV11-3,.,CASTTAEGAGGYTF,TGTGCCAGCACCACCGCGGAGGGCGCCGGGGGCTACACCTTC
many,TRBJ1-5,TRBV5-1,.,CASSSSGDQPQHF,TGCGCCAGCAGCTCTTCGGGAGATCAGCCCCAGCATTTT
.,TRBJ1-2,TRBV3-1,.,CASSQDKGGGDGYTF,TGTGCCAGCAGCCAAGATAAGGGGGGCGGGGATGGCTACACCTTC
.,TRBJ2-7,TRBV7-9,.,CASVGGLYEQYF,TGTGCCAGCGTCGGCGGGCTCTACGAGCAGTACTTC
.,TRBJ2-7,TRBV7-4,TRBD1,CASSITGGYEQYF,TGTGCCAGTAGTATCACAGGGGGCTACGAGCAGTACTTC
.,TRBJ2-7,TRBV29-1,.,CSVCRVEGTYEQYF,TGCAGCGTTTGTCGTGTTGAGGGGACCTACGAGCAGTACTTC